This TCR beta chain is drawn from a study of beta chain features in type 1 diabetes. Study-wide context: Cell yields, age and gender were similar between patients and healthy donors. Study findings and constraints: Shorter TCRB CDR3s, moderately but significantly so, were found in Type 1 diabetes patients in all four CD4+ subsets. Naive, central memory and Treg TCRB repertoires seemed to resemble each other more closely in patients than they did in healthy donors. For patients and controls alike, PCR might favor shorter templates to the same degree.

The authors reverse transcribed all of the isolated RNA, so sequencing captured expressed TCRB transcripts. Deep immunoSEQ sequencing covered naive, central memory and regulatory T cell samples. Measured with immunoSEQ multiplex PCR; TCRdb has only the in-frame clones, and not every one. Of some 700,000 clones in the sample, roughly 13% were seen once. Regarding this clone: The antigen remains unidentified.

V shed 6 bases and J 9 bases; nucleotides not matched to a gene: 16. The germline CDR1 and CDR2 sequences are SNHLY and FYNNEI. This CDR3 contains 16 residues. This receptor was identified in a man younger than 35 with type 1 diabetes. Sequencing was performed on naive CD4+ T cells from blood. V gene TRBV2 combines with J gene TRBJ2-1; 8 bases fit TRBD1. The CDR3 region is CASRKDRVTFFLEQFF. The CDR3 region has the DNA TGTGCCAGCAGGAAGGACAGGGTGACGTTCTTTCTTGAGCAGTTCTTC.